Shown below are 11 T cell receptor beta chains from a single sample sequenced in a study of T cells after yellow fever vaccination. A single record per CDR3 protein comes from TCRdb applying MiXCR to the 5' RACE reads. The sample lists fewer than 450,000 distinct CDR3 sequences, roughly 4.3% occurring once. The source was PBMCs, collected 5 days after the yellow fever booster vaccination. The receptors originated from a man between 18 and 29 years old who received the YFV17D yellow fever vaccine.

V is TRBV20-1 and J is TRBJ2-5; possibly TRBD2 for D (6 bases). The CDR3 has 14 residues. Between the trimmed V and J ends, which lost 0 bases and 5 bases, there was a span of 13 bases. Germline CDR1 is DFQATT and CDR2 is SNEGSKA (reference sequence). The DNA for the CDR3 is TGCAGTGCTAGAGATCCAAGCGGGCGGGAGACCCAGTACTTC. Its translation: CSARDPSGRETQYF.

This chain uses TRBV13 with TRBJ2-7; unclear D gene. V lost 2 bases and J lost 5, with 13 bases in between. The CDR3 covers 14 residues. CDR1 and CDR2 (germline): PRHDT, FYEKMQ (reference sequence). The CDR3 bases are TGTGCCAGCAGCTTAATCCCCCAACGCGACGAGCAGTACTTC. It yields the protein CASSLIPQRDEQYF.

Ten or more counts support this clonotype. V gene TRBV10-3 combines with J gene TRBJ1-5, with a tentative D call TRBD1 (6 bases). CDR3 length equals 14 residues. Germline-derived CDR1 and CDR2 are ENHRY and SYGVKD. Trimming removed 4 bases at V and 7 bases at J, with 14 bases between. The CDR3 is CAISAGTGGQPQHF. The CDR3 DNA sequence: TGTGCCATCAGTGCCGGGACCGGGGGCCAGCCCCAGCATTTT.

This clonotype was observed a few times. Here the CDR3 DNA reads TGTGCCAGCAGCCCTAGGGGGAGGACCTACAATGAGCAGTTCTTC. It yields the protein CASSPRGRTYNEQFF. The chain is built from TRBV7-9 and TRBJ2-1; perhaps D is TRBD1 or TRBD2 (6 bases each). Germline loops: CDR1 SEHNR, CDR2 FQNEAQ (reference sequence). Trimming shortened V by 5 bases and J by 2 bases, and 13 bases separated the two germline ends. There are 15 residues in the CDR3.

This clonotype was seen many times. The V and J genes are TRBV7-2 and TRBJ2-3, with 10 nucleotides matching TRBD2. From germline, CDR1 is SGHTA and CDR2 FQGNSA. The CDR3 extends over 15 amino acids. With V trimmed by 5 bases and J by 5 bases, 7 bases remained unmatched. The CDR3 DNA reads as TGTGCCAGCAGCCAGAGCGGGGGGGCGGGAGATACGCAGTATTTT. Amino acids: CASSQSGGAGDTQYF. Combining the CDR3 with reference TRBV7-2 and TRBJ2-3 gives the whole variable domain GAGVSQSPSNKVTEKGKDVELRCDPISGHTALYWYRQSLGQGLEFLIYFQGNSAPDKSGLPSDRFSAERTGGSVSTLTIQRTQQEDSAVYLCASSQSGGAGDTQYFGPGTRLTVL.

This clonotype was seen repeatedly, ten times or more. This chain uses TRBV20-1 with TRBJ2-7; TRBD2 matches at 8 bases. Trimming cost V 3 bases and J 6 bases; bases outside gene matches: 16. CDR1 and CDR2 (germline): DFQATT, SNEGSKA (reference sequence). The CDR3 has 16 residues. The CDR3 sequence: CSARREGGGLASEQYF. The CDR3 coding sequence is TGCAGTGCTAGGCGGGAAGGGGGTGGACTAGCCTCCGAGCAGTACTTC.

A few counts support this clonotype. In DNA, the CDR3 is TGTGCCAGTCGTTTAGGGGGGGCAAATGAGCAGTTCTTC. Residues: CASRLGGANEQFF. J is TRBJ2-1 and V is TRBV19; TRBD2 might be the D (7 bases). The germline V gene encodes CDR1 LNHDA and CDR2 SQIVND (reference sequence). V was pared by 8 bases and J by 7 bases, with 15 bases between. This CDR3 is 13 amino acids long.

The CDR3 reads CASSLETGRINTEAFF. The CDR3 DNA sequence: TGCGCCAGCAGCTTGGAAACAGGGCGCATTAACACTGAAGCTTTCTTT. The chain joins TRBV5-1 to TRBJ1-1; D is perhaps TRBD1 (6 bases). The CDR3 totals 16 residues. CDR1 and CDR2 from the germline V gene are SGHRS and YFSETQ. Trimming removed 0 bases at V and 2 bases at J, with 14 bases between. Variable domain in full (rest from reference TRBV5-1 and TRBJ1-1): KAGVTQTPRYLIKTRGQQVTLSCSPISGHRSVSWYQQTPGQGLQFLFEYFSETQRNKGNFPGRFSGRQFSNSRSEMNVSTLELGDSALYLCASSLETGRINTEAFFGQGTRLTVV.

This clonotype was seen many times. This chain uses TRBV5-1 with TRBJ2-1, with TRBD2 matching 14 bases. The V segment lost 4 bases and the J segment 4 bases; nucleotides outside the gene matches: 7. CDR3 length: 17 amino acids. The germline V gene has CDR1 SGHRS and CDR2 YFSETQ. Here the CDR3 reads CASSGGLAGGSYNEQFF. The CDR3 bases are TGCGCCAGCAGCGGCGGACTAGCGGGGGGCTCATACAATGAGCAGTTCTTC.

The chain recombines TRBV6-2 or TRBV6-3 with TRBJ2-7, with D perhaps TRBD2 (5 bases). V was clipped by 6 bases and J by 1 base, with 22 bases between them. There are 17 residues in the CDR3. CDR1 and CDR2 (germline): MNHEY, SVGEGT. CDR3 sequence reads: CASSLRGGGGRSYEQYF. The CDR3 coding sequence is TGTGCCAGCAGCCTACGGGGTGGCGGAGGACGATCCTACGAGCAGTACTTC.

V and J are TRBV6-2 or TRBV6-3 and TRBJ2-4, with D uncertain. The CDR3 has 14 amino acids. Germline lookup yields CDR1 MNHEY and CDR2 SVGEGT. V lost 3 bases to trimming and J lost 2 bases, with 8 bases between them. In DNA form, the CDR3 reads TGTGCCAGCAGTTATTCGAGGTCCAAAAACATTCAGTACTTC. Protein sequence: CASSYSRSKNIQYF.